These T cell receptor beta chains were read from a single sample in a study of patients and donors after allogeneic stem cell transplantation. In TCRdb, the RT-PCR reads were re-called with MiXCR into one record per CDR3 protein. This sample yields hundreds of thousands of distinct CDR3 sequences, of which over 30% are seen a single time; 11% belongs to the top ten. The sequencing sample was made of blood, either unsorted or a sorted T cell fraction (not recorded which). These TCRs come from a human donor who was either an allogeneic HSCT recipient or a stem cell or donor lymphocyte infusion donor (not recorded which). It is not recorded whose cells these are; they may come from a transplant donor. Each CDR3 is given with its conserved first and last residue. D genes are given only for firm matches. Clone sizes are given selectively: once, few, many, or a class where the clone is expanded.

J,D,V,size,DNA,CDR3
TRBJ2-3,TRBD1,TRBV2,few,TGTGCCAGCGCCTCTGACAGGGCCACAGATACGCAGTATTTT,CASASDRATDTQYF
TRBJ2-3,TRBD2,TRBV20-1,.,TGCAGTGCTAGTGGTCGGGCGGGAGATGGCACAGATACGCAGTATTTT,CSASGRAGDGTDTQYF
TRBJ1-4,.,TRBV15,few,TGTGCCACCAGCAGAGAGCCGGTCGGAAAACTGTTTTTT,CATSREPVGKLFF
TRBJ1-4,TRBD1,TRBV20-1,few,TGCAGTGCTTTACCAATCACAGGGGAGGAAAAACTGTTTTTT,CSALPITGEEKLFF
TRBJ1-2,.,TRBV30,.,TGTGCCTGGAGTGAGACACTCCGGGACTATGGCTACACCTTC,CAWSETLRDYGYTF
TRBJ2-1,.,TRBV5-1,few,TGCGCCAGCAGCGTCTCGACAGGAGGATCCTACAATGAGCAGTTCTTC,CASSVSTGGSYNEQFF
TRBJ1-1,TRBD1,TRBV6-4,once,TGTGCCAGCAGTGACTCGAGACAGGGGAACACTGAAGCTTTCTTT,CASSDSRQGNTEAFF
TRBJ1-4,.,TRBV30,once,TGTGCCTGGAGTGTACGTCGGGAAAAACTGTTTTTT,CAWSVRREKLFF
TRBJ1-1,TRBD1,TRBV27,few,TGTGCCAGCAGTTCCCCCGGACAGGTTGGAGCTTTCTTT,CASSSPGQVGAFF
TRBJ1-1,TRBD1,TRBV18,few,TGTGCCAGCTCGCCGGGGACAGTTTACATGAACACTGAAGCTTTCTTT,CASSPGTVYMNTEAFF
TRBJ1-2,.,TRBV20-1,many,TGCAGTGCTAGCAGGGGTGACTATGGCTACACCTTC,CSASRGDYGYTF
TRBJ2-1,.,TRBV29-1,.,TGCAGCGTTGAAGATCTTTCAGGGATAGGGGGGAGCTCCTACAATGAGCAGTTCTTC,CSVEDLSGIGGSSYNEQFF
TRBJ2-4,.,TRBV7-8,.,TGTGCCAGCAGCCCCCACGAGGGGCTAGGCAAAAACATTCAGTACTTC,CASSPHEGLGKNIQYF
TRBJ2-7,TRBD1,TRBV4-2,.,TGTGCCAGCAGCCCAGGACAGGTCCTTGGGCAGTACTTC,CASSPGQVLGQYF
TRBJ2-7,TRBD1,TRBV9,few,TGTGCCAGCAGCCAGGGACAGGGAGGCTCCTACGAGCAGTACTTC,CASSQGQGGSYEQYF
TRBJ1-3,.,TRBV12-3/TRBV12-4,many,TGTGCCAGCAGTTTATTGTCTGGAAACACCATATATTTT,CASSLLSGNTIYF
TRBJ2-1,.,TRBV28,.,TGTGCCAGCAGTCCACCGACAGGCTTCTCCTACAATGAGCAGTTCTTC,CASSPPTGFSYNEQFF
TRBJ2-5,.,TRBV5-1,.,TGCGCCAGCAGCCTGGACAGCCCCCGTGAGACCCAGTACTTC,CASSLDSPRETQYF
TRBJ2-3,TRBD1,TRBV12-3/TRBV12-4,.,TGTGCCAGCAGTCCCCAATTGACAGGGACAGATACGCAGTATTTT,CASSPQLTGTDTQYF
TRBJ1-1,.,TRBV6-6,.,TGTGCCAGCAGTTACTCAATGCCTGAAGCTTTCTTT,CASSYSMPEAFF
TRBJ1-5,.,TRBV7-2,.,TGTGCCAGCAGCCCCCGGGGGGGCAATCAGCCCCAGCATTTT,CASSPRGGNQPQHF
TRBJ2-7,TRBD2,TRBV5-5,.,TGTGCCAGCAGACCGGGACTAGCGGGGTATACCTACGAGCAGTACTTC,CASRPGLAGYTYEQYF
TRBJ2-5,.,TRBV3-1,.,TGTGCCAGCAGCCTGCGTAGCGGAACTTACCAAGAGACCCAGTACTTC,CASSLRSGTYQETQYF
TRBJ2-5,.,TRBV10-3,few,TGTGCCACGGGGTTCCCGGAGACCCAGTACTTC,CATGFPETQYF
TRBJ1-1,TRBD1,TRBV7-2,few,TGTGCCAGCAGCTTAGCGGGACAGATGAACACTGAAGCTTTCTTT,CASSLAGQMNTEAFF
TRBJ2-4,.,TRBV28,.,TGTGCCAGCAGTTCCGGGACGGACATTCAGTACTTC,CASSSGTDIQYF
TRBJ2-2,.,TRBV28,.,TGTGCCAGCGCAACCACGGGGAACACCGGGGAGCTGTTTTTT,CASATTGNTGELFF
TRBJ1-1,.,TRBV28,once,TGTGCCAGCAGGACAGAGATAGACACTGAAGCTTTCTTT,CASRTEIDTEAFF
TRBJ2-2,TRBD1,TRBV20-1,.,TGCAGTGCTAAGACAGGGGGGAACACCGGGGAGCTGTTTTTT,CSAKTGGNTGELFF
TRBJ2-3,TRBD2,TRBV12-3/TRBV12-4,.,TGTGCCAGCAAACCCATCTTAGCGGGGGTCACAGATACGCAGTATTTT,CASKPILAGVTDTQYF
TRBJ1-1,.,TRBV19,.,TGTGCCAGTAGTATCGGGGTGGACACTGAAGCTTTCTTT,CASSIGVDTEAFF
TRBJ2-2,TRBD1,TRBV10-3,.,TGTGCCATCAGGGACGGGACAGGGGACACCGGGGAGCTGTTTTTT,CAIRDGTGDTGELFF
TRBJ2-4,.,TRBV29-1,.,TGCAGCGTTGCCGAAAGAACGCTAGCCAAAAACATTCAGTACTTC,CSVAERTLAKNIQYF
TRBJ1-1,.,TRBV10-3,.,TGTGCCATCAGAGATCGGGCTGAAGCTTTCTTT,CAIRDRAEAFF
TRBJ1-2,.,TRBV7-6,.,TGTGCCAGCAGCCGTGGTGGAGGGAACGGCTACACCTTC,CASSRGGGNGYTF
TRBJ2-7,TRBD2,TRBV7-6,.,TGTGCCAGCAGCTTAGCGCGGGGGGTGCCCCAATCCTACGAGCAGTACTTC,CASSLARGVPQSYEQYF
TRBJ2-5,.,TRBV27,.,TGTGCCAGCAGTTTGGGGGGATGGCGGGAGACCCAGTACTTC,CASSLGGWRETQYF
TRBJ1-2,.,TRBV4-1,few,TGCGCCAGCAGCCAAGTGGCGAACGGAATACATGGCTACACCTTC,CASSQVANGIHGYTF
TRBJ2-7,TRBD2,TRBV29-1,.,TGCAGCGTCCTACGGACTAGCGGCTACGAGCAGTACTTC,CSVLRTSGYEQYF
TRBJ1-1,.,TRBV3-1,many,TGTGCCAGCAGCCGTGGACAGAGGACTGAAGCTTTCTTT,CASSRGQRTEAFF
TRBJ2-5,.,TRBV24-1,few,TGTGCCACCAGTGACAGGACAGACTACCAAGAGACCCAGTACTTC,CATSDRTDYQETQYF
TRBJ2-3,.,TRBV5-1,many,TGCGCCAGCAGCTTGGAATGGGGGGCAGATACGCAGTATTTT,CASSLEWGADTQYF
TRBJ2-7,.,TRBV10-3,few,TGTGCCATCAGTGAGGTTTTTGGCGAGCAGTACTTC,CAISEVFGEQYF
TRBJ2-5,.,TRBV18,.,TGTGCCAGCTCACCCACCCAAGAGACCCAGTACTTC,CASSPTQETQYF
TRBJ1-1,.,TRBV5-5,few,TGTGCCAGCAGCTTGGCGTCCCTGAACACTGAAGCTTTCTTT,CASSLASLNTEAFF
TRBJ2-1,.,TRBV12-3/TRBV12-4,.,TGTGCCAGCAGCAACGGATACTCCTACAATGAGCAGTTCTTC,CASSNGYSYNEQFF
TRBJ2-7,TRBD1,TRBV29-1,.,TGCAGCGCCCGAGGACAGGGGCCCTCCTACGAGCAGTACTTC,CSARGQGPSYEQYF
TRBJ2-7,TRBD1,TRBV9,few,TGTGCCAGCAGCGCCTGGGACAGCTACGAGCAGTACTTC,CASSAWDSYEQYF